This entry lists 21 T cell receptor beta chains sequenced from one sample in a study of blood T cell repertoires in COVID-19. Data came from immunoSEQ multiplex PCR; TCRdb stores just in-frame clones and leaves some out. The repertoire holds 300,000 to 500,000 clones, with roughly 90% as singletons. Source material: PBMCs or T cells enriched from blood (not recorded which). The receptors come from a woman aged 25-40 years with acute COVID-19.

The chain couples TRBV4-1 to TRBJ1-5; 7 nucleotides line up with TRBD1. CDR1 and CDR2 (germline): MGHRA, YSYEKL. J gave up 0 bases and V 7 bases, and 12 bases lay outside the gene matches. The length of the CDR3 is 17 residues. Here the CDR3 reads CASTLYGGTVSNQPQHF. The CDR3 bases are TGCGCCAGCACCTTGTATGGCGGGACAGTTAGCAATCAGCCCCAGCATTTT.

With regard to this clone: Other DNA sequences in the same sample also yield this CDR3. V and J are TRBV7-2 and TRBJ2-3; D is uncertain. The V gene lost 2 bases and the J gene lost 3 bases, with 6 bases spanning the gap. The CDR3 consists of 13 residues. The germline V gene has CDR1 SGHTA and CDR2 FQGNSA. CDR3 amino acids: CASSLSRTDTQYF. CDR3 DNA: TGTGCCAGCAGCTTAAGCCGAACAGATACGCAGTATTTT.

This rearrangement joins TRBV9 to TRBJ1-4, with D possibly TRBD1 on 6 matching bases. V lost 2 bases and J lost 8, with 16 bases in between. The CDR3 covers 15 residues. Per germline, CDR1 SGDLS and CDR2 YYNGEE. CDR3: CASSVTGRGSEKLFF. DNA for the CDR3: TGTGCCAGCAGCGTGACCGGCAGGGGTAGCGAAAAACTGTTTTTT.

V is TRBV2 and J is TRBJ1-2; D gene unclear. From germline, CDR1 is SNHLY and CDR2 FYNNEI. The CDR3 extends over 15 amino acids. V was shortened by 5 bases and J by 5 bases, with 18 bases between the two germline ends. The CDR3 protein is CASSILMTATYGYTF. The CDR3 DNA reads TGTGCCAGCAGTATATTGATGACGGCGACATATGGCTACACCTTC.

The chain recombines TRBV27 with TRBJ1-6; 11 bases are a match to TRBD1. This CDR3 is built from 17 residues. J gave up 7 bases and V 4 bases, and 9 bases lay outside the gene matches. Looked up from germline, CDR1 is MNHEY and CDR2 is SMNVEV (reference sequence). The CDR3 protein is CASSSIPGTGGNSPLHF. The CDR3 DNA sequence: TGTGCCAGCAGTTCAATCCCCGGGACAGGGGGGAATTCACCCCTCCACTTT.

The sample holds a few counts of this clone. The rearrangement joins TRBV9 to TRBJ1-3; 7 bases align to TRBD1. V lost 0 bases and J lost 4; bases outside the gene matches: 10. The CDR3 covers 17 residues. Per the germline V gene, CDR1 is SGDLS and CDR2 is YYNGEE. The CDR3 bases are TGTGCCAGCAGCGTAGATGCTGGGACAGCGGAGGGAAACACCATATATTTT. It encodes CASSVDAGTAEGNTIYF. Full variable domain (remainder filled in from reference TRBV9 and TRBJ1-3): DSGVTQTPKHLITATGQRVTLRCSPRSGDLSVYWYQQSLDQGLQFLIQYYNGEERAKGNILERFSAQQFPDLHSELNLSSLELGDSALYFCASSVDAGTAEGNTIYFGEGSWLTVV.

The chain joins TRBV24-1 to TRBJ1-5; the D gene is possibly TRBD1 (6 bases). V lost 5 bases and J 7 bases, leaving 8 bases between the germline ends. Looked up from germline, CDR1 is KGHDR and CDR2 is SFDVKD. The CDR3 sequence is 12 residues long. CDR3 coding DNA: TGTGCCACCAGTGTGGGGGCCCAGCCCCAGCATTTT. This sequence encodes CATSVGAQPQHF.

V gene TRBV4-3 combines with J gene TRBJ2-7; maybe TRBD2 (5 bases). The germline CDR1 and CDR2 sequences are LGHNA and YSLEER. This CDR3 contains 16 residues. V was pared by 0 bases and J by 3 bases, with 15 bases between. CDR3 bases: TGCGCCAGCAGCCAAGATGAGGGTGATATAGGCTACGAGCAGTACTTC. It specifies CASSQDEGDIGYEQYF.

The chain combines TRBV18 with TRBJ1-6; possible D gene TRBD1, 6 bases. Trimming removed 6 bases at V and 10 bases at J, with 19 bases between. Per germline, CDR1 KGHSH and CDR2 LQKENI. The CDR3 is 15 amino acids. CDR3 coding DNA: TGTGCCAGCTCCCCGATACAGGGTAAAAACTCACCCCTCCACTTT. It translates to CASSPIQGKNSPLHF.

The chain employs TRBV13 and TRBJ1-1, with D perhaps matching TRBD1 (6 bases). Germline values: CDR1 PRHDT, CDR2 FYEKMQ (reference sequence). The CDR3 runs 15 residues. Trimming cost V 4 bases and J 0 bases, with 12 bases left between them. The CDR3 DNA is TGTGCCAGCAGCTACGTGGACAGTCTGAACACTGAAGCTTTCTTT. It yields the protein CASSYVDSLNTEAFF.

V gene TRBV20-1 combines with J gene TRBJ1-2, with D unclear. The CDR3 extends over 11 amino acids. The germline V gene encodes CDR1 DFQATT and CDR2 SNEGSKA (reference sequence). The V and J ends lost 5 bases and 7 bases respectively, with 11 bases between them. The CDR3 here is CSADPEGGYTF. CDR3 nucleotide sequence: TGCAGTGCTGACCCGGAGGGTGGCTACACCTTC.

The genes are TRBV6-5 and TRBJ1-5; 7 bases agree with TRBD1. In germline, CDR1 is MNHEY, CDR2 SVGAGI. The CDR3 runs to 14 residues. J was trimmed by 4 bases and V by 4 bases; bases with no gene match: 4. As DNA, the CDR3 is TGTGCCAGCAGTTTTCAACAGGGGAATCAGCCCCAGCATTTT. Translated: CASSFQQGNQPQHF.

V usage is TRBV6-5 and J usage is TRBJ2-2; D is uncertain. Trimming took off 0 bases at V and 4 bases at J, with 3 bases between the two ends. The CDR3 sequence is 13 residues long. Germline-derived CDR1 and CDR2 are MNHEY and SVGAGI. The DNA for the CDR3 is TGTGCCAGCAGTTACTCGGCCACCGGGGAGCTGTTTTTT. Protein: CASSYSATGELFF.

In this sample, this clone turned up a few times. The same CDR3 is also encoded by other DNA sequences in this sample. The chain is built from TRBV6-2 or TRBV6-3 and TRBJ1-5; D remains ambiguous. Germline V gene data show CDR1 as MNHEY and CDR2 as SVGEGT. The CDR3 totals 14 residues. Trimming shortened V by 2 bases and J by 2 bases, and 7 bases separated the two germline ends. Here the CDR3 reads CASSYPQGNQPQHF. The CDR3 nucleotides read TGTGCCAGCAGTTACCCGCAGGGCAATCAGCCCCAGCATTTT.

The chain combines TRBV10-2 with TRBJ2-4, with 12 nucleotides matching TRBD1. The CDR3 has 16 residues. V was clipped by 0 bases and J by 6 bases; unmatched bases: 3. CDR1 is WSHSY, CDR2 SAAADI, per germline. The CDR3 sequence: CASSESGTGGGNIQYF. CDR3 DNA: TGCGCCAGCAGTGAGTCGGGGACAGGGGGCGGAAACATTCAGTACTTC.

The rearrangement uses TRBV20-1 and TRBJ2-3; 13 bases fit TRBD2. V shed 3 bases, J shed 6 bases, and the junction held 6 bases outside the gene matches. Germline CDR1 and CDR2: DFQATT and SNEGSKA (reference sequence). This CDR3 contains 15 residues. As DNA, the CDR3 is TGCAGTGCTAGTACTAGCGGGGGGGCCCAGGATACGCAGTATTTT. Protein: CSASTSGGAQDTQYF.

This clone was seen a few times. The V and J genes are TRBV24-1 and TRBJ1-5; 10 bases align to TRBD1. V shed 1 base, J shed 5 bases, and the junction held 7 bases outside the gene matches. This CDR3 spans 17 amino acids. The V gene's germline CDR1 is KGHDR and CDR2 SFDVKD. The CDR3 sequence is CATSDLETGGIDQPQHF. The CDR3 bases are TGTGCCACCAGTGATTTAGAGACAGGGGGCATCGATCAGCCCCAGCATTTT.

V gene TRBV9 combines with J gene TRBJ2-3; TRBD1 matches 9 bases. CDR1 and CDR2 from the germline V gene are SGDLS and YYNGEE. The V gene end was trimmed by 0 bases and the J gene end by 8 bases; junction bases not matched to a gene: 10. This CDR3 contains 16 residues. CDR3 region: CASSVEGQGYPSTQYF. The CDR3 nucleotides are TGTGCCAGCAGCGTAGAAGGACAGGGGTACCCCAGTACGCAGTATTTT.

V gene TRBV7-2 combines with J gene TRBJ1-6; D is undetermined. Trimming pared 5 bases from V and 10 bases from J, leaving 15 bases between. The CDR3 contains 14 residues. Per germline, CDR1 SGHTA and CDR2 FQGNSA. The CDR3 DNA reads TGTGCCAGCAGCCCACGCCGGGATGGCTCACCCCTCCACTTT. Its translation is CASSPRRDGSPLHF.

This chain connects TRBV3-1 (or the pseudogene TRBV3-2) to TRBJ2-7, with D maybe TRBD1 (6 bases). The CDR3 has 14 amino acids. Germline CDR1 LGHDT, CDR2 YNNKEL (reference sequence). Trimming stripped 0 bases from V and 12 bases from J, with 18 bases between. The CDR3 loop reads CASSQELGALWRYF. CDR3 in DNA: TGTGCCAGCAGCCAAGAACTGGGGGCCCTTTGGCGGTACTTC.

This sequence joins TRBV24-1 and TRBJ1-5; D unresolved. V lost 3 bases and J lost 3, with 8 bases in between. The length of the CDR3 is 14 residues. Germline CDR1 KGHDR, CDR2 SFDVKD. Written as DNA, the CDR3 is TGTGCCACCAGTGATCCCCGGTCCAATCAGCCCCAGCATTTT. Its translation: CATSDPRSNQPQHF.